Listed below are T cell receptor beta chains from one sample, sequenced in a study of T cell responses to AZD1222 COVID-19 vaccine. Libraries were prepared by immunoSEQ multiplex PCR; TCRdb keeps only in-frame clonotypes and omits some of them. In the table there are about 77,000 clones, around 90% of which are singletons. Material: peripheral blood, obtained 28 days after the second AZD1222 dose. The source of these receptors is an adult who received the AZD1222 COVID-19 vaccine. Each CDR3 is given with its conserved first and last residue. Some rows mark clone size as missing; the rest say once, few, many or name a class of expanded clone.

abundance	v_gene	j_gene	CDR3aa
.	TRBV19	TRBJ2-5	CATEGQDQETQYF
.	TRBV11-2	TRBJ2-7	CASSSRDRAPNEQYF
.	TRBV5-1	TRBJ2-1	CASSSRDINEQFF
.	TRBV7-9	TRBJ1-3	CASSKQGEDLGNTIYF
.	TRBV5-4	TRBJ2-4	CASSHGGDRGSAKNIQYF
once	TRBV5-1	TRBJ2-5	CASSLLIQGFYVETQYF
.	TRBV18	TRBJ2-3	CASSSTPGRENADTQYF
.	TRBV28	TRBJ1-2	CASSVQGRIRGYTF
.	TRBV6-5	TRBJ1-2	CASSLQGGGYTF
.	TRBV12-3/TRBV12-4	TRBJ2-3	CASSGREDTQYF
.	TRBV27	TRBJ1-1	CASSFSRNTEAFF
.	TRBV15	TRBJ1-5	CATSRDTTQPQHF
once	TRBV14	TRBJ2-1	CASAASWTSGSSYNEQFF
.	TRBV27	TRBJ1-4	CASSRSRGLRSREKLFF
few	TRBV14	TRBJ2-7	CASSAGLATYEQYF
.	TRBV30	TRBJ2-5	CACPGRQQETQYF
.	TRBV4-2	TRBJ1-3	CASSRQGRDTIYF
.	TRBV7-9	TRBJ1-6	CASSLSTGFSPLHF
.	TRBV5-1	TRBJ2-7	CASSLASVSEQYF
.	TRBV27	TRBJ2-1	CASTISVGGNEQFF
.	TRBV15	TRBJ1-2	CATSRDAGTVVHGYTF
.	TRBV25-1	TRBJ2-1	CASSELGGYYNEQFF
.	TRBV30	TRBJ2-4	CAWEIAKNIQYF
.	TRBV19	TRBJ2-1	CASIENSAGVDVDEQFF
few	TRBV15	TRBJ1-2	CATSRDQGYGYTF
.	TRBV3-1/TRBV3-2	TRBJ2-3	CASSSLITSGFNTDTQYF
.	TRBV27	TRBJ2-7	CASSLRGRGSSYEQYF
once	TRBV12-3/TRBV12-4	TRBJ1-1	CASTIDSEAFF
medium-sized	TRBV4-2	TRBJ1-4	CASSSDERGEKLFF
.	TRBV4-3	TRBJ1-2	CASSQDSGTGGAYYGYTF
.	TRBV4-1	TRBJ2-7	CASSHPDGRYEQYF
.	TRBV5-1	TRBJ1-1	CASSVGNTEAFF
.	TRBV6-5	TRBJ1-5	CASSYGFNQPQHF
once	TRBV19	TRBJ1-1	CARRHTEAFF
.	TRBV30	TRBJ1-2	CAWTGGRKGNYGYTF
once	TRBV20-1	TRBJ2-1	CSALEVGEQFF
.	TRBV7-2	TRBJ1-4	CASSRRGAGEEKLFF
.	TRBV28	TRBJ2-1	CASSLWPGLAGDQINEQFF
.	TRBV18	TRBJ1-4	CASSSGQGTTNEKLFF
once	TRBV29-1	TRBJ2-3	CSVEVADTQYF
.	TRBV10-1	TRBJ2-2	CASSAQGLAWNTGELFF
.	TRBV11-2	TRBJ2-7	CASSFDRLDEQYF
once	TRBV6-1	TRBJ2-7	CASSEASGRAGYEQYF
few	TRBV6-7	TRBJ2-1	CASSYAVAADDEQFF
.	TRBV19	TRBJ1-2	CASSIWSGGNYGYTF
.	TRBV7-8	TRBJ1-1	CASSPFWGAGRAFF
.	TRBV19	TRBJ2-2	CASSPDRSTGELFF
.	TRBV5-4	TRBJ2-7	CASSFDPSYEQYF
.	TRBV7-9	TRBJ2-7	CASSPQFLAGVAYEQYF
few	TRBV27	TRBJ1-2	CASSSGFEGYTF
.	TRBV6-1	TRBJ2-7	CASSDTGTGTTYF
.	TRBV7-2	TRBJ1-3	CASSPTGTGVGTGNTIYF
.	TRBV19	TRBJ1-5	CASSPSQGQPQHF
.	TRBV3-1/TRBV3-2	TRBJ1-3	CASSPSNGGNTIYF